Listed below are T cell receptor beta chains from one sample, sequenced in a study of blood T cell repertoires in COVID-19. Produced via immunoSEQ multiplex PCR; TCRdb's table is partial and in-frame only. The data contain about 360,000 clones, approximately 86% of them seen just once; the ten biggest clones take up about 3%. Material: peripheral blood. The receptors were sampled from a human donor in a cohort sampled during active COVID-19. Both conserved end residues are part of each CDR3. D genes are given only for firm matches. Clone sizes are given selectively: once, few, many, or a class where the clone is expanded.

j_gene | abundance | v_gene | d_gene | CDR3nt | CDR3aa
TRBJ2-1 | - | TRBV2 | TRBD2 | TGTGCCAGCAGTTATCTAGCGGGGGGGAATGAGCAGTTCTTC | CASSYLAGGNEQFF
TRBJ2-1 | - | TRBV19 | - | TGTGCCAGTAGCGGAGGGGACAGCCTAAACTACAATGAGCAGTTCTTC | CASSGGDSLNYNEQFF
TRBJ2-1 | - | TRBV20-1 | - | TGCAGTGCTAGTGGGGATCGGGGGGCGCGGGATGAGCAGTTCTTC | CSASGDRGARDEQFF
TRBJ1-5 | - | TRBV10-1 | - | TGCGCCAGGTACAATCAGCCCCAGCATTTT | CARYNQPQHF
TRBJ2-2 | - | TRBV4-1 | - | TGCGCCAGCAGCCAAGAAACAAACAGCCTCACCGGGGAGCTGTTTTTT | CASSQETNSLTGELFF
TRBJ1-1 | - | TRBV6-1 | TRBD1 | TGTGCCAGCAGTGAGACCCGACAGGGTAACACTGAAGCTTTCTTT | CASSETRQGNTEAFF
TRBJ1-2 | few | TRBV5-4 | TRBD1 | TGTGCCAGCAGCTTGGTAGAGACAGGGGGCGATGGCTACACCTTC | CASSLVETGGDGYTF
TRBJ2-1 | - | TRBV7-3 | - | TGTGCCAGCAGCTTAAGTGCCGCCAGGATCAATGAGCAGTTCTTC | CASSLSAARINEQFF
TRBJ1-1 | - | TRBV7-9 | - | TGTGCCAGCAGCCTCAGGGGGAACACTGAAGCTTTCTTT | CASSLRGNTEAFF
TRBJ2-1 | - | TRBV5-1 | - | TGCGCCAGCAGCCGGGGGTCGGGGAGCCCTAGCTGGGGGTTCTTC | CASSRGSGSPSWGFF
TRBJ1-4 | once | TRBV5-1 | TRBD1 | TGCGCCAGCAGCCCCGAAGGACAGGGGGCGAGTGAAAAACTGTTTTTT | CASSPEGQGASEKLFF
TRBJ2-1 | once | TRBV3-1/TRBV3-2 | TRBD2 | TGTGCCAGCAGCCAAGATCCGGGAGGGGCCTTTGGTGAGCAGTTCTTC | CASSQDPGGAFGEQFF
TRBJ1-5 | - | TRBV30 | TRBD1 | TGTGCCTGGAGTGAGGGGACAGGACCGAATCAGCCCCAGCATTTT | CAWSEGTGPNQPQHF
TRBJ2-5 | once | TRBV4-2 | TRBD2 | TGTGCCAGCAGCCCTCCGACTAGCAGCCGACTAGAGACCCAGTACTTC | CASSPPTSSRLETQYF
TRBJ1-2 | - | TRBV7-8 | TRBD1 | TGTGCCAGCAGCTTAGCGAACCAGGGGGCTGGCTACACCTTC | CASSLANQGAGYTF
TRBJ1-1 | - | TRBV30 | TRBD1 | TGTGCCTGGAGTGTACCCCACAGGGGGAACACTGAAGCTTTCTTT | CAWSVPHRGNTEAFF
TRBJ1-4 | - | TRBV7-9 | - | TGTGCCAGCAGCTTTGGGTTGGGAGAGGATGAAAAACTGTTTTTT | CASSFGLGEDEKLFF
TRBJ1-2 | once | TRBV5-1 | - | TGCGCCAGCAGCTTGGTTCAGACAGAGGATGGCTACACCTTC | CASSLVQTEDGYTF
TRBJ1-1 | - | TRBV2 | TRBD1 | TGTGCCAGCTGTGGGACAGGGCTTTCTGAAGCTTTCTTT | CASCGTGLSEAFF
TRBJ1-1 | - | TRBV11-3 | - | TGTGCCAGCAGCTTAGGCCCGGTGAACACTGAAGCTTTCTTT | CASSLGPVNTEAFF
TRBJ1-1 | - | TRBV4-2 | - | TGTGCCAGCAGCCAGGACGTACAGGAGAACACTGAAGCTTTCTTT | CASSQDVQENTEAFF
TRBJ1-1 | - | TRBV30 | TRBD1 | TGTGCCTGGGAGACAGGGAGCACTGAAGCTTTCTTT | CAWETGSTEAFF
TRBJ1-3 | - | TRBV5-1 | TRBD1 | TGCGCCAGCAGCTACGGCCAGGGGGCGTCCGGAAACACCATATATTTT | CASSYGQGASGNTIYF
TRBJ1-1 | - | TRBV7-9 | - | TGTGCCAGCAGCTTAGACGGATCGGGCCCCCACAGGGCGAACACTGAAGCTTTCTTT | CASSLDGSGPHRANTEAFF
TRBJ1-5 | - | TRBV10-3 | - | TGTGCCATCAGTGAATCGGGGGGGCCCCAGCATTTT | CAISESGGPQHF
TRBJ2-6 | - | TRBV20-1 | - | TGCAGTGCTAGTCTTGTGGCTAGGGGGGCCAACGTCCTGACTTTC | CSASLVARGANVLTF
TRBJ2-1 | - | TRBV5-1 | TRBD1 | TGCGCCAGCTCTAAGTACGGGGACAGTCTCCTACAGGAGCAGTTCTTC | CASSKYGDSLLQEQFF
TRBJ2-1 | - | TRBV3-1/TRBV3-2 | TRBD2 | TGTGCCAGCAGCCCCTTCGAGGGGAGGGTTGGTGAGCAGTTCTTC | CASSPFEGRVGEQFF
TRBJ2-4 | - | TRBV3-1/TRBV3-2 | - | TGTGCCAGCAGCCACCTAAGGGGGGGGGCAAACATTCAGTACTTC | CASSHLRGGANIQYF
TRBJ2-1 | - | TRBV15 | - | TGTGCCACCAGCAGAGAGAGAGGGGACACAGGGAATGAGCAGTTCTTC | CATSRERGDTGNEQFF
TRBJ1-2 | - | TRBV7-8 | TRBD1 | TGTGCCAGCAGCGGAAGGACAGGGAAATCCTATGGCTACACCTTC | CASSGRTGKSYGYTF
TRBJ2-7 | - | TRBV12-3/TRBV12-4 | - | TGTGCCAGCAGTCGGGAGCCTCTTGAGCAGTACTTC | CASSREPLEQYF
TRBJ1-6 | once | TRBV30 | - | TGTGCCTCACAGGTTACCTATAATTCACCCCTCCACTTT | CASQVTYNSPLHF
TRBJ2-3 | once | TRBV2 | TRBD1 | TGTGCCAGCAGTGAAATAGAGACAGGGGAAACAGATACGCAGTATTTT | CASSEIETGETDTQYF
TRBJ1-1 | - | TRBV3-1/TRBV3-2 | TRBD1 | TGTGCCAGCAGCCAAACCGGGACAGGGCATGAAGCTTTCTTT | CASSQTGTGHEAFF
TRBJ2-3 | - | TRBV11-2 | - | TGTGCCAGCAGCCCCACGGGGGTCAGCACAGATACGCAGTATTTT | CASSPTGVSTDTQYF
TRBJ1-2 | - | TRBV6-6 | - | TGTGCCAGCAGTTCCCCCGGCGGATATGGCTACACCTTC | CASSSPGGYGYTF
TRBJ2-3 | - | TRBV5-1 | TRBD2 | TGCGCCAGCAGCCGGGGACTAGCGACAGATACGCAGTATTTT | CASSRGLATDTQYF
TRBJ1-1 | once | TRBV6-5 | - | TGTGCCAGCAGCAACCCGCCAGGGTATATCGCTGAAGCTTTCTTT | CASSNPPGYIAEAFF
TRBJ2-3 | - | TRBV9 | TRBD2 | TGTGCCAGCAGCCCCCTGGGGGGGGAGGGCCCAGATACGCAGTATTTT | CASSPLGGEGPDTQYF
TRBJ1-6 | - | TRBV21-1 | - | TGTGCCAGCAGCAGTAATGTCCAGACCGGGTCACCCCTCCACTTT | CASSSNVQTGSPLHF
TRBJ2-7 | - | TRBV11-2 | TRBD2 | TGTGCCAGCAGCTTAGAAACTAGCGGGACATACGAGCAGTACTTC | CASSLETSGTYEQYF
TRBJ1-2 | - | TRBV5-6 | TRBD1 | TGTGCCAGCAGCTTGTATAAGGGGGCCCGTGGCTACACCTTC | CASSLYKGARGYTF
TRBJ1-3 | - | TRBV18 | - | TGTGCCAGCTCACCACTCCGGCAGGGTGCTGGAAACACCATATATTTT | CASSPLRQGAGNTIYF
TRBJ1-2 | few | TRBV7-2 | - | TGTGCCAGCAGCTTAGCGCGGGGAGCTAACTATGGCTACACCTTC | CASSLARGANYGYTF
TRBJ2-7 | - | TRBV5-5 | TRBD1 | TGTGCCAGCAGCCCCTTCGGACAGGACCACGAGCAGTACTTC | CASSPFGQDHEQYF
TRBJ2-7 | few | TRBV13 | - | TGTGCCAGCAGCCCCAATCGCGGGATGGTGTCCTACGAGCAGTACTTC | CASSPNRGMVSYEQYF
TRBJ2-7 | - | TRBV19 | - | TGTGCCAGTAGTATAGTAAAGAGCGGCGAGCAGTACTTC | CASSIVKSGEQYF
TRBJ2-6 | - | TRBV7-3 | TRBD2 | TGTGCCAGCAGCCCCGGACTAGTAGGTGGGGCCAACGTCCTGACTTTC | CASSPGLVGGANVLTF
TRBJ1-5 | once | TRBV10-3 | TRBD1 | TGTGCCATCAGTGAGTCGTCGAGAGACAGACAGGGGGCGAGTCAGCCCCAGCATTTT | CAISESSRDRQGASQPQHF
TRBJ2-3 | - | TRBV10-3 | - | TGTGCCATCAGTGGCTACCCCCGGAGCCCGGGCACAGATACGCAGTATTTT | CAISGYPRSPGTDTQYF
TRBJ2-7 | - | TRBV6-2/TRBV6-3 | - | TGTGCCAGCCGCCCCAGCGGAGGGACCGCAGGGTACGAGCAGTACTTC | CASRPSGGTAGYEQYF
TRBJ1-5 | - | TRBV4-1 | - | TGCGCCAGCAGCCAAGCGTTCGCAGGTAATCAGCCCCAGCATTTT | CASSQAFAGNQPQHF
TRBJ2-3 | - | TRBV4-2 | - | TGTGCCAGCAGCCAAGAGCGCACGCAGTATTTT | CASSQERTQYF
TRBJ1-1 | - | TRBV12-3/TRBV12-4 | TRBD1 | TGTGCCAGCAGTGGACAGGGGTACACTGAAGCTTTCTTT | CASSGQGYTEAFF
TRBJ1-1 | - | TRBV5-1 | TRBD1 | TGCGCCAGCAGCTTTCACAGGGGGCCTGATAGGAACACTGAAGCTTTCTTT | CASSFHRGPDRNTEAFF
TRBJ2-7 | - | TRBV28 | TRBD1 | TGTGCCAGCAGTCAAAGCGTCAGGGGGTATGTAAGCGAGCAGTACTTC | CASSQSVRGYVSEQYF
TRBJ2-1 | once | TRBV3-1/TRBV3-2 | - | TGTGCCAGCAGCCTCCGGGGAGAGCAGTTCTTC | CASSLRGEQFF
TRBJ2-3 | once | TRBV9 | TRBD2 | TGTGCCAGCAGCGTAAGCGGGAGGGCCTGGGGGCAGACAGATACGCAGTATTTT | CASSVSGRAWGQTDTQYF
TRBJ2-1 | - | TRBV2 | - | TGTGCCAGCAGTGAAATCGAAGCTAACAATGAGCAGTTCTTC | CASSEIEANNEQFF